The 20 T cell receptor beta chains given below trace back to one sample, sequenced in a study of beta chain features in type 1 diabetes. The whole isolated RNA underwent reverse transcription, so sequencing captured expressed TCRB transcripts. Sequencing used immunoSEQ multiplex PCR; TCRdb keeps in-frame clones, though not all of them. The sample shows under 900,000 clones, 17% of them seen only once. Sequencing was performed on naive CD4+ T cells from blood. These receptors were collected from a young woman in good health.

The genes are TRBV5-6 and TRBJ2-1; the D gene is possibly TRBD1 (6 bases). The CDR3 totals 17 residues. The V gene lost 5 bases and the J gene lost 8 bases, with 26 bases spanning the gap. Germline CDR1 and CDR2: SGHDT and YYEEEE. The chain's CDR3 is CASRGEPGAGVIDEQFF. The CDR3 DNA follows: TGTGCCAGCAGAGGCGAACCCGGGGCAGGGGTTATCGATGAGCAGTTCTTC.

This clone was recorded a few times. V and J are TRBV9 and TRBJ1-3; no reliable D call. This CDR3 comprises 15 residues. Germline loops: CDR1 SGDLS, CDR2 YYNGEE. Trimming shortened V by 4 bases and J by 0 bases, and 11 bases separated the two germline ends. CDR3 in DNA: TGTGCCAGCAGCCGGTCGTCGGACTCTGGAAACACCATATATTTT. Protein product: CASSRSSDSGNTIYF.

This clone was recorded a few times. This sequence joins TRBV6-1 and TRBJ1-2; D unresolved. The V and J ends lost 7 bases and 4 bases respectively, with 7 bases between them. Germline V lookup: CDR1 MNHNS, CDR2 SASEGT. The CDR3 contains 11 residues. The CDR3 here is CASTAGYGYTF. The CDR3 DNA follows: TGTGCCAGCACGGCAGGCTATGGCTACACCTTC.

The V call is TRBV18, the J call TRBJ2-7; D possibly corresponds to TRBD2 (6 bases). Germline assignment: CDR1 KGHSH and CDR2 LQKENI. Trimming shortened V by 6 bases and J by 6 bases, and 12 bases separated the two germline ends. This CDR3 comprises 12 residues. The CDR3 is CASSYGTLEQYF. The CDR3 DNA sequence: TGTGCCAGCTCCTACGGGACTCTCGAGCAGTACTTC. Complete variable domain (other parts from reference TRBV18 and TRBJ2-7): NAGVMQNPRHLVRRRGQEARLRCSPMKGHSHVYWYRQLPEEGLKFMVYLQKENIIDESGMPKERFSAEFPKEGPSILRIQQVVRGDSAAYFCASSYGTLEQYFGPGTRLTVT.

Notes on this clone: The sample contains more than one DNA sequence encoding this CDR3. The V call is TRBV7-2, the J call TRBJ1-1; D not resolved. CDR1 is SGHTA and CDR2 is FQGNSA in the germline V gene. V lost 5 bases and J 0 bases, leaving 7 bases between the germline ends. The CDR3 contains 13 residues. The CDR3 loop reads CASSARLNTEAFF. The DNA of the CDR3 is TGTGCCAGCAGCGCCCGACTGAACACTGAAGCTTTCTTT.

This clone has just one count. This chain connects TRBV6-1 to TRBJ2-5; D unclear. CDR1 and CDR2 (germline): MNHNS, SASEGT. The CDR3 runs to 14 residues. V was clipped by 2 bases and J by 5 bases, with 12 bases between them. As DNA, the CDR3 is TGTGCCAGCAGTGAAAGTGCGAGTCAGGAGACCCAGTACTTC. Its translation is CASSESASQETQYF.

This clone has only a few counts. The CDR3 loop is CASSVERTPYNEQFF. The CDR3 bases are TGTGCCAGCAGCGTAGAAAGGACACCCTACAATGAGCAGTTCTTC. This chain connects TRBV9 to TRBJ2-1; possibly TRBD1 for D (5 bases). CDR1 SGDLS and CDR2 YYNGEE come from the germline V gene. The CDR3 has 15 amino acids. V was cut by 0 bases and J by 2 bases, with 9 bases left in between. The variable domain in full, with the rest retrieved from reference TRBV9 and TRBJ2-1, is DSGVTQTPKHLITATGQRVTLRCSPRSGDLSVYWYQQSLDQGLQFLIQYYNGEERAKGNILERFSAQQFPDLHSELNLSSLELGDSALYFCASSVERTPYNEQFFGPGTRLTVL.

A few counts support this clone. This chain uses TRBV20-1 with TRBJ1-1; D is uncertain. The CDR3 spans 10 residues. Germline-derived CDR1 and CDR2 are DFQATT and SNEGSKA (reference sequence). V lost 4 bases, J lost 5 bases, and 5 bases lay in between. The CDR3 sequence: CSAMSTEAFF. DNA of the CDR3: TGCAGTGCTATGTCGACTGAAGCTTTCTTT.

The chain links TRBV2 to TRBJ2-6, with unresolved D. CDR1 and CDR2 from the germline V gene are SNHLY and FYNNEI. The germline V and J ends were trimmed by 6 bases and 6 bases, with 6 bases remaining between them. The CDR3 loop spans 12 amino acids. The CDR3 DNA reads as TGTGCCAGCAGGGTTGAGGCCAACGTCCTGACTTTC. Translating it yields CASRVEANVLTF.

This chain joins TRBV18 and TRBJ1-3; D gene uncertain. The CDR3 length is 15 residues. Trimming left V 2 bases short and J 2 bases short, with 10 bases between. CDR1 KGHSH and CDR2 LQKENI come from the germline V gene. CDR3 nucleotides: TGTGCCAGCTCACCAGGCAGCGACACTGGAAACACCATATATTTT. As protein: CASSPGSDTGNTIYF.

The CDR3 reads CASSLWGRAGKAYEQYF. DNA for the CDR3: TGTGCCAGCAGTTTATGGGGCAGAGCGGGAAAGGCCTACGAGCAGTACTTC. The chain carries TRBV28 and TRBJ2-7, with 7 nucleotides matching TRBD2. The CDR3 length is 17 residues. The germline V gene has CDR1 MDHEN and CDR2 SYDVKM. With V trimmed by 0 bases and J by 2 bases, 10 bases remained unmatched.

This clone has only a few counts. The V and J genes are TRBV5-8 and TRBJ2-1; possibly TRBD1 for D (6 bases). CDR1 is SGHTS, CDR2 YDEGEE, per germline. The CDR3 has 16 amino acids. The ends were cut back, 0 bases at V and 7 bases at J, with 17 bases in the middle. CDR3 sequence reads: CASSLENRVASNEQFF. The CDR3 DNA is TGTGCCAGCAGCTTGGAGAACAGGGTAGCCTCGAATGAGCAGTTCTTC.

This chain joins TRBV7-2 and TRBJ2-7; D is perhaps TRBD2 (5 bases). V lost 2 bases, J lost 3 bases, and 11 bases lay in between. Per germline, CDR1 SGHTA and CDR2 FQGNSA. This CDR3 has 14 amino acids. The CDR3 loop is CASSLLSGIYEQYF. Written as DNA, the CDR3 is TGTGCCAGCAGCTTATTGTCGGGAATCTACGAGCAGTACTTC.

Only one count was recorded for this clone. This sequence joins TRBV7-3 and TRBJ2-2; 10 nucleotides agree with TRBD2. The CDR3 consists of 16 residues. Germline trimming cut 2 bases from V and 1 base from J; bases unmatched to any gene: 1. CDR1 and CDR2 (germline): SGHTA, FQGTGA. CDR3 loop: CASSLRLAGNTGELFF. The CDR3 DNA sequence: TGTGCCAGCAGCTTACGACTAGCGGGGAACACCGGGGAGCTGTTTTTT.

The chain uses TRBV6-6 and TRBJ2-1, with TRBD2 as a possible D gene (5 bases). The CDR3 length is 14 residues. Germline values: CDR1 MNHNY, CDR2 SVGAGI (reference sequence). The V gene lost 2 bases and the J gene lost 6 bases, with 11 bases spanning the gap. The CDR3 sequence is CASSYRDETNEQFF. DNA for the CDR3: TGTGCCAGCAGTTACCGGGATGAAACCAATGAGCAGTTCTTC.

This clone was found a few times. Different DNA sequences within this sample yield the same CDR3. The gene calls are TRBV5-1 and TRBJ2-2; D is undetermined. The CDR3 totals 12 residues. V lost 2 bases and J 7 bases, leaving 6 bases between the germline ends. Germline CDR1 is SGHRS and CDR2 is YFSETQ. Here the CDR3 reads CASSLGVGELFF. The CDR3 nucleotides are TGCGCCAGCAGCTTAGGCGTCGGGGAGCTGTTTTTT. The complete variable domain, with remaining parts taken from reference TRBV5-1 and TRBJ2-2, reads KAGVTQTPRYLIKTRGQQVTLSCSPISGHRSVSWYQQTPGQGLQFLFEYFSETQRNKGNFPGRFSGRQFSNSRSEMNVSTLELGDSALYLCASSLGVGELFFGEGSRLTVL.

This clone was detected a few times. This rearrangement joins TRBV5-1 to TRBJ2-5, with D unresolved. This CDR3 comprises 16 residues. With 0 bases removed from V and 1 base from J, the gap between germline ends came to 13 bases. Germline CDR1 and CDR2: SGHRS and YFSETQ. The CDR3 DNA reads as TGCGCCAGCAGCTTGGCTACTTTGGGCGTCCAAGAGACCCAGTACTTC. Translating it yields CASSLATLGVQETQYF. Complete variable domain (other parts from reference TRBV5-1 and TRBJ2-5): KAGVTQTPRYLIKTRGQQVTLSCSPISGHRSVSWYQQTPGQGLQFLFEYFSETQRNKGNFPGRFSGRQFSNSRSEMNVSTLELGDSALYLCASSLATLGVQETQYFGPGTRLLVL.

The genes are TRBV7-2 and TRBJ1-4, with D perhaps TRBD1 (5 bases). This CDR3 comprises 17 residues. Germline CDR1 is SGHTA and CDR2 is FQGNSA. Trimming left V 5 bases short and J 7 bases short, with 23 bases between. CDR3 bases: TGTGCCAGCAGCGTAAATCCGCCGGGGCAGGGTGGTGAAAAACTGTTTTTT. Residues: CASSVNPPGQGGEKLFF.

The gene calls are TRBV6-5 and TRBJ2-5; D remains ambiguous. In germline, CDR1 is MNHEY, CDR2 SVGAGI. The CDR3 runs to 12 residues. Trimming shortened V by 8 bases and J by 5 bases, and 12 bases separated the two germline ends. The CDR3 coding sequence is TGTGCCAGCCGAACGAGGAGCGAGACCCAGTACTTC. It specifies CASRTRSETQYF.

This clone was detected a few times. The chain links TRBV7-9 to TRBJ1-4; D uncertain. Germline V lookup: CDR1 SEHNR, CDR2 FQNEAQ (reference sequence). Trimming removed 3 bases from V and 7 bases from J, with 9 bases in between. The CDR3 is 13 residues long. Here the CDR3 reads CASSFWEREKLFF. In nucleotides, the CDR3 is TGTGCCAGCAGCTTCTGGGAGCGTGAAAAACTGTTTTTT.